This T cell receptor beta chain is drawn from a study of blood T cell repertoires in COVID-19 (dated by TCRdb to the early 2020s). Regarding the research as a whole: Samples covering the acute and convalescent phases of COVID-19 were provided by collaborators in the United States, Italy and Spain. The sample metadata nearly always contained a de-identified subject ID, COVID-19 status, age in years and sex. The repertoires were made available in a free public database intended to serve as a resource for research on the immune response to SARS-CoV-2. Subjects who had been exposed to COVID-19, were actively infected with it, or had recovered from it provided the deeply sampled blood TCRbeta repertoires that made up the dataset. The material from the prospective study consisted of cDNA or gDNA derived from T cells, B-cell-depleted T cells, or PBMCs. Samples were obtained from the ongoing ImmuneRACE study (first 160 participants) and from 1,254 subjects provided by 6 global collaborators. Where available, HLA class I and class II types were obtained from metadata supplied by the sample provider rather than from assay-based typing.

Notes on this clone: The antigen it binds to is not known. It has no much larger one-base neighbor in the sample; base qualities were not kept.

On the study overall, not on this receptor specifically: Clinical and demographic metadata were provided uncurated, with the amount varying by source and participant.

One collaborating source in Seattle enrolled patients during active infection and followed them longitudinally through the course of disease. Whole blood was collected in K2EDTA tubes by collaborating institutions according to the institutions' own protocols. For TCRbeta analysis, collaborators shipped samples as frozen whole blood, isolated PBMCs, or DNA extracted from either of those sample types. The immunoSEQ Assay, a bias-controlled multiplex PCR, was used to amplify TCRbeta CDR3 regions from genomic DNA. Processing in the source paper ran as follows. Within the assay, amplification of reference gene primers was used to estimate how many nucleated cells each sample contained. To quantify the absolute abundance of each unique TCRbeta CDR3 rearrangement, sequence reads were collapsed and filtered. For each sample, productive Simpson clonality was calculated as the square root of Simpson's diversity index over productive rearrangements. TCRdb's version of the immuneACCESS table is confined to in-frame rearrangements and falls short of the full clone set. An unresolved V gene accounts for under half of the shortfall where checked; the remainder is of unknown origin. V and J calls and clone size follow that table, whereas D and trimming were derived from the DNA. For this sample the table gives about 230,000 clones, of which roughly 85% were detected only once. The ten largest make up approximately 5.1% of the sample.

Input material: peripheral blood. The sequence was collected from a man aged 50 to 60 with COVID-19, enrolled during active disease.

Here is the DNA: TGTGCCAGCAGTATGCAGGGAACCTACGAGCAGTACTTC. Translated, this gives CASSMQGTYEQYF. The rearranged chain carries TRBV25-1 and TRBJ2-7, and the D gene may be TRBD1, 5 bases matching. V drops 5 bases and J drops 2 bases, leaving 10 bases in between. From cysteine to phenylalanine, the CDR3 is 13 amino acids long. Only the CDR3 part of the read is kept: 39 bases, read in frame from the first base. According to the germline V gene, CDR1 reads MGHDK and CDR2 reads SYGVNS.